What follows is one TCR beta chain and its context. These data belong to a study of beta chain features in type 1 diabetes. All of the isolated RNA was reverse transcribed, so expressed TCRB transcripts were sequenced. Naive, central memory and regulatory T cell samples yielded about 3.57 million reads on average. The method was immunoSEQ multiplex PCR; TCRdb's version includes in-frame clones alone and lacks a portion of them. The sample lists about 620,000 clones, 15% to 19% occurring once. Germline V lookup: CDR1 SGHNT, CDR2 YYREEE (reference sequence). V lost 1 base and J 7 bases, leaving 16 bases between the germline ends. The CDR3 loop spans 15 amino acids.

The specimen was naive CD4+ T cells from blood. This sequence joins TRBV5-4 and TRBJ2-3; D may correspond to TRBD1 or TRBD2 (5 bases each). The receptor comes from a man aged 18 to 35 in good health. The CDR3 protein is CASSLKGSGYHTQYF. In nucleotides, the CDR3 is TGTGCCAGCAGCTTGAAGGGGTCGGGGTATCATACGCAGTATTTT. Complete variable domain (other parts from reference TRBV5-4 and TRBJ2-3): ETGVTQSPTHLIKTRGQQVTLRCSSQSGHNTVSWYQQALGQGPQFIFQYYREEENGRGNFPPRFSGLQFPNYSSELNVNALELDDSALYLCASSLKGSGYHTQYFGPGTRLTVL.